Listed below are T cell receptor beta chains from one sample, sequenced in a study of shared clonotypes between healthy human individuals. TCRdb keeps only in-frame clones here, not all; method: immunoSEQ multiplex PCR. Counted here are 600,000 to 700,000 clones, roughly 73% occurring once; the ten biggest clones make up more than 1.5%. The sample was memory CD4+ T cells sorted from blood. The receptor source for this set is a woman aged 25 to 39 in good health. Each CDR3 is given with its conserved first and last residue.

V gene: TRBV27; J gene: TRBJ2-7; CDR3 protein: CASSLKGGPLYEQYF
V gene: TRBV28; J gene: TRBJ2-7; CDR3 protein: CASAQQGASDEQYF
V gene: TRBV6-1; J gene: TRBJ1-4; CDR3 protein: CASTGQANEKLFF
V gene: TRBV2; J gene: TRBJ1-1; CDR3 protein: CASRPLDSFVTEAFF
V gene: TRBV7-9; J gene: TRBJ2-5; CDR3 protein: CASSRQRGEGTRGTQYF
V gene: TRBV20-1; J gene: TRBJ1-2; CDR3 protein: CSVKEVYGYTF
V gene: TRBV7-7; J gene: TRBJ1-1; CDR3 protein: CASSWTGGLNTEAFF
V gene: TRBV25-1; J gene: TRBJ2-5; CDR3 protein: CASSSLGEQETQYF
V gene: TRBV6-6; J gene: TRBJ2-5; CDR3 protein: CASRQGAEETQYF
V gene: TRBV11-2; J gene: TRBJ2-5; CDR3 protein: CASSFQGFGETQYF
V gene: TRBV7-2; J gene: TRBJ1-2; CDR3 protein: CASSLPPNYGYTF
V gene: TRBV19; J gene: TRBJ2-2; CDR3 protein: CASSTPGLAGANTGELFF
V gene: TRBV19; J gene: TRBJ2-1; CDR3 protein: CASSIGLAGVRVGNEQFF
V gene: TRBV15; J gene: TRBJ1-5; CDR3 protein: CATSRDWGGRNQPQHF
V gene: TRBV5-4; J gene: TRBJ2-1; CDR3 protein: CASGYSYNEQFF
V gene: TRBV28; J gene: TRBJ1-4; CDR3 protein: CAAALREKLFF
V gene: TRBV12-2; J gene: TRBJ2-1; CDR3 protein: CASRAESAGGSDEQFF
V gene: TRBV9; J gene: TRBJ1-2; CDR3 protein: CASSVEFGNYGYTF
V gene: TRBV5-5; J gene: TRBJ2-7; CDR3 protein: CASSANPDRAYEQYF
V gene: TRBV5-5; J gene: TRBJ1-5; CDR3 protein: CASSFRQGAVQPQHF
V gene: TRBV6-5; J gene: TRBJ2-2; CDR3 protein: CASSATANTGELFF
V gene: TRBV7-9; J gene: TRBJ2-7; CDR3 protein: CASSTGLVVGEQYF
V gene: TRBV11-2; J gene: TRBJ2-7; CDR3 protein: CASSHGGTSGTHEQYF